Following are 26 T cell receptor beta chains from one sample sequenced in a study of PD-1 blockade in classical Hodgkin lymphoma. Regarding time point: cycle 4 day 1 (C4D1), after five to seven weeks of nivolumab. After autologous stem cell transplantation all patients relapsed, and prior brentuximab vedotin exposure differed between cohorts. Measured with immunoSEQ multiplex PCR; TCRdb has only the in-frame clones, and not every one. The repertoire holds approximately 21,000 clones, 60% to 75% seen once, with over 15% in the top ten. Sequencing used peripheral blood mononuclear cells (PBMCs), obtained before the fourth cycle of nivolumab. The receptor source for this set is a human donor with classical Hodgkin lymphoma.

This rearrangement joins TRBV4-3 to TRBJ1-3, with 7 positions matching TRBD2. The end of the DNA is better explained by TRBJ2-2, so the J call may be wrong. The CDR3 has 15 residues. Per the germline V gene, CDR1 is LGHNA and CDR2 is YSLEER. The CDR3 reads CATGGSGVMTGELFF. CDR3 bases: TGCGCCACCGGCGGGAGCGGGGTAATGACCGGGGAGCTGTTTTTT.

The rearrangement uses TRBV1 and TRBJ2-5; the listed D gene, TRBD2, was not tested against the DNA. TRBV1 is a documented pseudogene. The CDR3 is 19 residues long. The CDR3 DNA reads TGCACCAGCAGCCTTGATGGGACTAGCGGGGGGGCCGGCGGGGAGACCCAGTACTTC. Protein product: CTSSLDGTSGGAGGETQYF.

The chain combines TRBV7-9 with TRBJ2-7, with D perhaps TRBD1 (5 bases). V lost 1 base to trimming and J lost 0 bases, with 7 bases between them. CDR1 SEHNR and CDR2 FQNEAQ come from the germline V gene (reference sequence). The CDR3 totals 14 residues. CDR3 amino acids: CASSLVDSSYEQYF. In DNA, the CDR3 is TGTGCCAGCAGCTTAGTCGACAGCTCCTACGAGCAGTACTTC.

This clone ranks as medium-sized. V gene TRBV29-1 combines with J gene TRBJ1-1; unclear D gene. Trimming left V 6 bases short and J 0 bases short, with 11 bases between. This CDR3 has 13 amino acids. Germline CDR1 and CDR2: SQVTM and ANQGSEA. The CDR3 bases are TGCAGCGTCTCCAGCAGCATGAACACTGAAGCTTTCTTT. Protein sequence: CSVSSSMNTEAFF.

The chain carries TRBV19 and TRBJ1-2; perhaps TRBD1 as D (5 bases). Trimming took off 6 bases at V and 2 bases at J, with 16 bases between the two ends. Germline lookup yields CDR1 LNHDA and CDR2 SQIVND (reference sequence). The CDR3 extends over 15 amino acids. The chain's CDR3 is CASRPNRDGNYGYTF. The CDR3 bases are TGTGCCAGTAGACCGAACCGGGACGGCAACTATGGCTACACCTTC.

The CDR3 loop is CASSPQAGRNQPQHF. The DNA for the CDR3 is TGTGCCAGCTCACCACAGGCAGGGAGGAATCAGCCCCAGCATTTT. The V and J genes are TRBV18 and TRBJ1-5; a possible D gene is TRBD1 (5 bases). Germline V gene lookup returns CDR1 KGHSH and CDR2 LQKENI. The CDR3 is 15 residues long. V was shortened by 1 base and J by 4 bases, with 11 bases between the two germline ends.

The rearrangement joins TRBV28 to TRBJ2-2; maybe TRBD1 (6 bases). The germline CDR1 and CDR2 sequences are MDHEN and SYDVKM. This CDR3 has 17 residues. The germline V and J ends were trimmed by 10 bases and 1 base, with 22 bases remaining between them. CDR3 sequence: CAIQRGSGVGNTGELFF. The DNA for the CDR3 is TGTGCCATCCAAAGGGGTTCAGGGGTGGGGAACACCGGGGAGCTGTTTTTT.

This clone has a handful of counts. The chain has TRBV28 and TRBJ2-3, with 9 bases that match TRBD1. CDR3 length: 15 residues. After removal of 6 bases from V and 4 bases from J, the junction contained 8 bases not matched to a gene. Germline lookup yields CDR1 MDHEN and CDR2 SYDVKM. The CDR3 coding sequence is TGTGCCAGCAGCTCGGACAGGGGAAACGCAGATACGCAGTATTTT. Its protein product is CASSSDRGNADTQYF.

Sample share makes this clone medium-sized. The CDR3 region is CATSRGGSGSETQYF. For the CDR3, the DNA is TGTGCCACCAGCAGAGGAGGTAGCGGGAGTGAGACCCAGTACTTC. The chain links TRBV15 to TRBJ2-5; 9 bases are a match to TRBD2. Germline CDR1 reads LNHNV; CDR2 reads YYDKDF (reference sequence). CDR3 length: 15 residues. The V segment lost 1 base and the J segment 5 bases; nucleotides outside the gene matches: 5.

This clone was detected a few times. CDR3 loop: CAIRRQGADEKLFF. As DNA, the CDR3 is TGTGCCATCAGGAGACAGGGGGCGGATGAAAAACTGTTTTTT. V and J are TRBV10-3 and TRBJ1-4; TRBD1 matches at 10 bases. Germline V gene sequence: CDR1 ENHRY, CDR2 SYGVKD. The CDR3 is 14 residues long. The J segment lost 6 bases and the V segment lost 6 bases, leaving 4 bases of the junction unmatched.

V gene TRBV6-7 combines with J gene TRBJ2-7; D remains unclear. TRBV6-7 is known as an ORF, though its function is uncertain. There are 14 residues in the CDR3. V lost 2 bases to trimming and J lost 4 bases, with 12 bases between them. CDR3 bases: TGTGCCAGCAGTTACCAGGCCTCCCGATACGAGCAGTACTTC. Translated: CASSYQASRYEQYF.

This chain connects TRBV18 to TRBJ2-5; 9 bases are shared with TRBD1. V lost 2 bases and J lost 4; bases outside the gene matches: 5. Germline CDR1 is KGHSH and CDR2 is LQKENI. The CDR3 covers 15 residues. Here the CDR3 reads CASSPGTGLRETQYF. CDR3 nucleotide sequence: TGTGCCAGCTCACCAGGGACAGGGCTGAGAGAGACCCAGTACTTC.

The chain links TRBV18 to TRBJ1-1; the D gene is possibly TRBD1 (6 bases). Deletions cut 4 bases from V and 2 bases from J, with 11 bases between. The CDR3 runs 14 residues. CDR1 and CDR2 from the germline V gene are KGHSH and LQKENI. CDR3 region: CASSLGQINTEAFF. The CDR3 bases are TGTGCCAGCTCACTAGGACAGATAAACACTGAAGCTTTCTTT.

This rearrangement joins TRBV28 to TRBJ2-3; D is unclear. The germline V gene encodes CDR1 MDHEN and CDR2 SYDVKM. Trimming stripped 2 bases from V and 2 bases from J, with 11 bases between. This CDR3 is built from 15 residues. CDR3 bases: TGTGCCAGCAGTTTAGCAGGACCCATCACAGATACGCAGTATTTT. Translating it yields CASSLAGPITDTQYF.

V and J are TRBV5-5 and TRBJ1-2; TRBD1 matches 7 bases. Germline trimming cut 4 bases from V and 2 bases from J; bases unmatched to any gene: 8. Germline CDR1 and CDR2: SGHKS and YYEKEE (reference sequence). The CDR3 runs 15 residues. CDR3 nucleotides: TGTGCCAGCAGCCGAGACAGGGTCTCGAACTATGGCTACACCTTC. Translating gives CASSRDRVSNYGYTF.

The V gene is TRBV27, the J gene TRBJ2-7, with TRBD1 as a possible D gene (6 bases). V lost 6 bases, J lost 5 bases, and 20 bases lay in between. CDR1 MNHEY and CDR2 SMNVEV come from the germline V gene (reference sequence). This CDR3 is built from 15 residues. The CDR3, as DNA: TGTGCCAGCAGCAGTGCGCCAACAGGGTTCAACGAGCAGTACTTC. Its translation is CASSSAPTGFNEQYF.

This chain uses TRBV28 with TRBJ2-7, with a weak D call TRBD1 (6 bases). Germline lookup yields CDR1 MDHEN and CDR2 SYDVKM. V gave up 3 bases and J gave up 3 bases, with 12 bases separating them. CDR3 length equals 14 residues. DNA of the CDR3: TGTGCCAGCAGTTTTGAACAGGGAAACTACGAGCAGTACTTC. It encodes CASSFEQGNYEQYF.

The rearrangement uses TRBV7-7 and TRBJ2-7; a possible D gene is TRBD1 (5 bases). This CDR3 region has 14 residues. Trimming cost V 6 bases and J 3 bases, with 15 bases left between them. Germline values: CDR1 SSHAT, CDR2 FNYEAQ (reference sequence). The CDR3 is CASSLGPVNYEQYF. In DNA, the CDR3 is TGTGCCAGCAGTCTGGGGCCAGTTAACTACGAGCAGTACTTC.

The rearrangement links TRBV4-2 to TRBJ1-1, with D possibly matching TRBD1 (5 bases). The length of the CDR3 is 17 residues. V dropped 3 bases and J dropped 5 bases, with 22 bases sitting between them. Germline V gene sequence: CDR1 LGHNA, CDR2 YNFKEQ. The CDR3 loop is CASSQAKGAVFVTEAFF. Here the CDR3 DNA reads TGTGCCAGCAGCCAGGCAAAAGGGGCTGTATTCGTGACTGAAGCTTTCTTT.

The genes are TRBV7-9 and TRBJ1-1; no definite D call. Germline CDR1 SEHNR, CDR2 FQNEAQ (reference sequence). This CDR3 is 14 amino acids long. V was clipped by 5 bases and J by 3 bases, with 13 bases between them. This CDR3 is CASSPVLAHTEAFF. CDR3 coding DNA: TGTGCCAGCAGCCCCGTATTGGCTCACACTGAAGCTTTCTTT.

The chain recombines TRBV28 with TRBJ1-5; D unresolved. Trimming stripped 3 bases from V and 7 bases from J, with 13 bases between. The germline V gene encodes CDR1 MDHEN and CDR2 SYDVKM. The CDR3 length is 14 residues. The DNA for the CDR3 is TGTGCCAGCAGTTTTCCTCCTACCACGCAGCCCCAGCATTTT. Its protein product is CASSFPPTTQPQHF.

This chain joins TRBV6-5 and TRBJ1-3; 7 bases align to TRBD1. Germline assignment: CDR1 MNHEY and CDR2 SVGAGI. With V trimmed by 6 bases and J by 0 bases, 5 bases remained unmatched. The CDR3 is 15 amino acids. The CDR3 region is CASSRQGPSGNTIYF. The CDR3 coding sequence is TGTGCCAGCAGCAGACAGGGTCCCTCTGGAAACACCATATATTTT.

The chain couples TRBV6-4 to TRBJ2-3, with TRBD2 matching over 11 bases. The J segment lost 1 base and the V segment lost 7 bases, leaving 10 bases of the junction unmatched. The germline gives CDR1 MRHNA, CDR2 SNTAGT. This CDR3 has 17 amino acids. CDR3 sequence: CASTRGGLADCTDTQYF. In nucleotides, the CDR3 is TGTGCCAGCACCCGGGGGGGACTAGCGGACTGCACAGATACGCAGTATTTT.

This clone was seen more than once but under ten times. CDR3 coding DNA: TGTGCCAGCAGCCCGACCGGGACAGGTTTTTATGAGCAGTTCTTC. Amino acids: CASSPTGTGFYEQFF. The rearrangement links TRBV7-3 to TRBJ2-1, with 8 bases that match TRBD1. From germline, CDR1 is SGHTA and CDR2 FQGTGA. The CDR3 has 15 amino acids. With 5 bases clipped from V and 8 bases from J, the junction kept 11 bases outside the gene matches.

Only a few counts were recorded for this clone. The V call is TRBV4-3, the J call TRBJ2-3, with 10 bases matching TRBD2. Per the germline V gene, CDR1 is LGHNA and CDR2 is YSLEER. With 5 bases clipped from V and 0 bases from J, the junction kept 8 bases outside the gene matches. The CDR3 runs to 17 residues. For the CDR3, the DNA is TGCGCCAGCAGCTATATCGCAGCGGGGGGGAGCACAGATACGCAGTATTTT. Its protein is CASSYIAAGGSTDTQYF.

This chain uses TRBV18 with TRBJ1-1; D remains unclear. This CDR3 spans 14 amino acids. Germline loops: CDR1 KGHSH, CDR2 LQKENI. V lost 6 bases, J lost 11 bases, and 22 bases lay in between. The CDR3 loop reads CASSTRVGRQRAFF. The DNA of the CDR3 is TGTGCCAGCTCTACAAGGGTTGGGCGTCAAAGGGCTTTCTTT.